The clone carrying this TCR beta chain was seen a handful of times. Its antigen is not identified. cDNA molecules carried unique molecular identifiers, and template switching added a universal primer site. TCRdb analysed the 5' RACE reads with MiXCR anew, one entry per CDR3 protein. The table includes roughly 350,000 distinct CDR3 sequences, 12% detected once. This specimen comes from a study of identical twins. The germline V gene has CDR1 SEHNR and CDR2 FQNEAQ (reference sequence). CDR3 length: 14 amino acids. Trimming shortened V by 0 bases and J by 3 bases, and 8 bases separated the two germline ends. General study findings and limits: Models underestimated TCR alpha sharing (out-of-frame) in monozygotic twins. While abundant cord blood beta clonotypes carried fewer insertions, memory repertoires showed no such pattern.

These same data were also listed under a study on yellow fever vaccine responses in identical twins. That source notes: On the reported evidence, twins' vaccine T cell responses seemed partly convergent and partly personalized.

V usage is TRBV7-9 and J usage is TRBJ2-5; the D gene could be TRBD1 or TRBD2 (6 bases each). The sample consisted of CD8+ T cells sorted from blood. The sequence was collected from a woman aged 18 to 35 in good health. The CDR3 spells CASSLARGEETQYF. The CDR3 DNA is TGTGCCAGCAGCTTAGCGAGGGGGGAAGAGACCCAGTACTTC.